This T cell receptor (beta chain) was obtained from a study of cytomegalovirus exposure and HLA in healthy donors (dated by TCRdb to about 2017). Regarding the research as a whole: An earlier analysis of approximately 640 of the donors reported 250 to 350 Gb of sequence data and more than 90 million unique TCR beta sequences from about 200 million T cells. The aim of the study was to test whether cataloging public T cell receptors could identify signatures of past pathogen exposure. The number of typed donors differed by locus: roughly 620-640 for A, B, C, DRB1 and DQB1; 522 for DQA1; some 590 for DPA1; and about 450 for DPB1. Along with the roughly 670-subject first cohort, a separate validation cohort of over a hundred different subjects was used. An earlier analysis of about 620 of the donors applied high-throughput TCR beta sequencing to assess whether each TCR beta V gene segment acted as functional or pseudogenic. Among the 398 genotyped donors, around 81% belonged to the genetic ancestry cluster associated with self-reported Caucasian donors. Donor age, sex, ethnicity and CMV serostatus were collected together with the repertoire data. The study combined high-throughput TCR immunosequencing, statistical association of individual TCRs with disease status, and machine learning to predict cytomegalovirus infection status. All discovery cohort repertoires had been generated on a single sequencing platform. Because of strong linkage in the cohort, 5 or 6 DR-DQ haplotypes were treated as single units for association and clustering. An early release that covered fewer than 800 HLA-typed donors contained 250 to 350 gigabases of sequencing data and around 85 million unique TCR sequences. Class I and class II HLA loci were covered by the typing at four-digit resolution. To study patterns of TCR occurrence, a later analysis re-analyzed previously published TCR beta repertoires from 600 to 750 donors and added high-resolution HLA genotyping. A later genetic analysis took genome-wide SNP genotypes for about three fifths of the 666 donors and used that subset as a discovery cohort. The T cell repertoires of some 700 subjects were profiled by immunosequencing and related to cytomegalovirus serostatus. Among a few hundred genotyped donors of the cohort, an average of approximately 250,000 unique TCR beta nucleotide sequences were sequenced per donor, around 20% of them non-productive. Rather than using new phenotypic data, the later analysis identified candidate immune exposures from TCR beta sequences and from how often those sequences occurred across donors. What the work shows at the level of the full study, not this receptor alone: Cytomegalovirus status was reported to be diagnosed by the classifier with high specificity and sensitivity in both the original and validation cohorts. HLA typing was unavailable for some donors at each locus, so association tests used only the typed subset. A cluster of highly shared sequence variants was judged likely to be a technical artifact of the sequencing pipeline. In a later analysis, several top co-occurrence clusters were reported to appear linked to parvovirus B19, influenza, CMV and Epstein-Barr virus. According to a later genetic analysis, donors in an Asian-associated ancestry cluster had fewer N-insertions in productive TCRs than the approximately 650-donor mean. The presence/absence analyses assumed that sequencing depth was roughly uniform across donors, and that assumption may not be true. In this cohort, only TCR beta chains were sequenced, and detectable features were limited by the absence of alpha or paired-chain data. For the cohort, immune exposure information was limited to CMV serostatus. Because the 87-base-pair reads could not distinguish some IMGT-functional V segments, including TRBV6-2 and TRBV6-3, those segments were excluded. In a later genetic analysis, a missense DCLRE1C variant was associated with V-gene and J-gene trimming of TCR beta chains, and the association was replicated in an independent cohort. According to a later analysis, TCR association rates differed among HLA loci, with DRB1 alleles showing the most associated TCRs and HLA-C alleles showing the fewest. It was suggested by the authors that the approach could potentially be generalized to other disease states and immunological phenotypes. In an earlier analysis of about 550 of the donors, most TCR beta V segments were observed in productive rearrangements about 90% or about 30% of the time, broadly matching IMGT annotations. Specific HLA alleles were associated with 16,951 TCR beta sequences at a false discovery rate of 0.05 in a later analysis. When HLA alleles, especially DR and DQ, strongly co-occurred, attributing TCR associations to individual alleles was difficult. Across donors, most TCR sequences were observed very rarely, whereas some public TCRs were present in many individuals. A further reported finding was that TCR beta sequences accurately predicted the HLA-A and HLA-B alleles for most subjects in the first cohort. Correlated functional status among segregating V segments might be attributable to linkage disequilibrium, but an unknown experimental factor could not be ruled out. In the study, around 150 TCR beta chains were listed as associated with cytomegalovirus. In a later analysis, HLA-associated TCR beta chains were found to be more clonally expanded and to have lower generation probabilities than equally common non-associated chains. Roughly 15 rarely observed V segments, including chromosome 9 orphons, were excluded from the earlier analysis of some 590 of the donors because counts were too low. In vitro tests confirmed that a few of the cytomegalovirus-associated TCR beta chains recognize cytomegalovirus antigens. According to a later analysis, most CMV-associated TCR beta chains appeared to be HLA-restricted, and the HLA associations seemed to be driven largely by CMV exposure.

CDR1 and CDR2, per the germline V gene, are MNHNS and SASEGT. From its cysteine to its phenylalanine, the CDR3 spans 14 amino acids. Only CDR3 DNA remains: 42 bases, in frame from the first base. V lost 3 bases and J lost 8 bases; the stretch between them is 16 bases long. In total, fewer than 750 healthy bone marrow donors made up the cohort. Cohort members were all nominally healthy when sampled, although unrecorded immune exposures were likely present. The donor tested CMV seropositive, placing the donor among the 289 seropositive members of the cohort. A peripheral blood sample was provided by each donor, and peripheral blood mononuclear cells were used for TCR beta sequencing. Genomic DNA extraction from the blood cell samples was performed with the Qiagen DNeasy Blood Extraction Kit. A remark on this clone: Its antigen is currently not known. No per-base quality is available; no much larger clone lies one base away.

Libraries were prepared through the immunoSEQ multiplex PCR assay. For the multiplex PCR, a mixture combining 60 forward primers for TCR Vbeta segments and 13 reverse primers for TCR Jbeta segments was used. The CDR3 region of rearranged TCR beta genes was amplified from genomic DNA by a multiplex PCR assay. Amplified TCR beta libraries were sequenced as 87-base-pair reads on the Illumina HiSeq System. Regarding the original processing steps: A later analysis tallied roughly 76 million unique TCR beta chains across the 610 or so repertoires, and around 12 million of those chains were shared by two or more donors. Raw reads were error-corrected and collapsed into unique sequences with a nearest-neighbor algorithm that merged closely related sequences to remove PCR and sequencing errors. To assign V, D and J gene segments, CDR3 sequences were aligned to IMGT reference sequences. For a sequence to be retained, at least a six-nucleotide match to both a V gene segment and a J gene segment was required. Rearrangements were classified as productive when the CDR3 lacked stop codons and remained in frame with V and J, and all other rearrangements were classified as non-productive. CDR3 was defined according to IMGT convention as the region running from the second conserved V-encoded cysteine to the conserved J-encoded phenylalanine. In an earlier analysis of more than 550 of the donors, sequences lacking an unambiguous match to a single V gene segment were excluded. An earlier analysis of fewer than 750 of the donors called V segments functional above 56.7% productive rearrangements and segregating when the between-donor standard deviation exceeded 5%. To diagnose cytomegalovirus status from the catalog of TCR beta chain sequences, a statistical classification framework was built. In a later analysis, V and J genes were assigned by comparing TCR nucleotide sequences against IMGT/GENE-DB human TR gene sequences. Using the TCRdist pipeline, a later analysis assigned CDR3 sequences along with most-parsimonious VDJ recombination scenarios. In a later analysis, each TCR beta chain was defined by its CDR3 amino acid sequence together with its V-gene family, and reads lacking a unique V-gene family were excluded. To address suspected cross-contamination and a sequencing artifact, a later analysis removed some 620 highly shared, low-generation-probability nucleotide sequences. For each public chain, a later analysis derived a clonal expansion index from normalized ranks of inferred template counts within each repertoire. In a later analysis, generation probabilities were computed with a VDJ recombination model fitted to out-of-frame rearrangements, and the resulting probabilities were checked against IGoR. A later analysis scored TCR-TCR, TCR-HLA and TCR-CMV co-occurrence with hypergeometric tests, applying a repertoire-size bias correction to TCR pairs. In a later analysis, false discovery rates were estimated by permuting HLA or CMV assignments 20 times. In a later analysis, co-occurring TCRs were grouped using DBSCAN, with TCRdist sequence similarity added in when clustering inside HLA-allele-positive subsets. Co-occurrence clustering excluded repertoires with fewer than 30,000 or more than 120,000 public chains, plus five with anomalous nucleotide sharing. TCRdb limited this immuneACCESS table to in-frame rearrangements with V and J called. A share of clones is missing; checked studies link under half to unresolved V genes, and the rest is unexplained. That table furnishes V, J and clone size, whereas the DNA furnished D and trimming. Within this sample are around 64,000 clones, with about 84% of them counted one time only. The ten largest clones capture 7.5% to 9% of the sample.

In this chain, TRBV6-1 is recombined with TRBJ1-2; perhaps TRBD1 is the D gene, with 5 bases matching. The origin of this receptor is a man aged 18-30 years in good health and CMV-seropositive. Sequenced: PBMCs. The CDR3 region: CASSDDQGSNGYTF. The DNA sequence is as follows: TGTGCCAGCAGTGATGATCAGGGCTCGAACGGCTACACCTTC.